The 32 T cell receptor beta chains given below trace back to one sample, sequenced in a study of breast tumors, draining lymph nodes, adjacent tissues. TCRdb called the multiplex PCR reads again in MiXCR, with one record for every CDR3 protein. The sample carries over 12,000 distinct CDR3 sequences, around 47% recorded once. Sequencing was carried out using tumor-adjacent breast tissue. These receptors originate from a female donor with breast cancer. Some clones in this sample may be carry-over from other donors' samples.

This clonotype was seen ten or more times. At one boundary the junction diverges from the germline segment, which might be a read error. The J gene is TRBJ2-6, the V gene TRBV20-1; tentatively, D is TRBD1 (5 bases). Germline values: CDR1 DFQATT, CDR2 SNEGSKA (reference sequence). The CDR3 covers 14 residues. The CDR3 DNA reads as TGCAGTGCCGTTGCGGCCTCTGGGGCCACCGTCCTGACTTTC. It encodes CSAVAASGATVLTF.

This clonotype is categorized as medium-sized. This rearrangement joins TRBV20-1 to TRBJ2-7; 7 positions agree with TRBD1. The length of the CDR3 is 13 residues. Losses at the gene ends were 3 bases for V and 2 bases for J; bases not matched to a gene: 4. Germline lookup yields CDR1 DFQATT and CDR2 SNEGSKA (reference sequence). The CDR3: CSASGQGAYEQYF. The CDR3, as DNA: TGCAGTGCTAGTGGGCAGGGGGCCTACGAGCAGTACTTC.

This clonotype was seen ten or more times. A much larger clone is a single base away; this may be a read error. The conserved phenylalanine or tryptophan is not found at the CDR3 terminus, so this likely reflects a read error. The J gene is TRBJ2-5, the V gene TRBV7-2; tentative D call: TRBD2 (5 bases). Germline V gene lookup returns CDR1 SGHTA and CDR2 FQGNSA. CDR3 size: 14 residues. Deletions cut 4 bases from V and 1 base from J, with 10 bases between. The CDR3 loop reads CASSSPGSQETQYL. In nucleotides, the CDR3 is TGTGCCAGCAGCTCCCCGGGGAGCCAAGAGACCCAGTACCTC.

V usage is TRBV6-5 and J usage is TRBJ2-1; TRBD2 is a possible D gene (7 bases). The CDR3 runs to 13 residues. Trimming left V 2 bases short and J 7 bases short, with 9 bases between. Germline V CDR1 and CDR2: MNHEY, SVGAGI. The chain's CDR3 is CASSYKGGNEQFF. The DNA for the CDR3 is TGTGCCAGCAGTTACAAGGGGGGGAATGAGCAGTTCTTC.

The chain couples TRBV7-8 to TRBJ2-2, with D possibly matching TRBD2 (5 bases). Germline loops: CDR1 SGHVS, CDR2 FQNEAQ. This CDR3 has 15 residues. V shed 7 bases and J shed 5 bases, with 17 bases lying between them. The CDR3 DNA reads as TGTGCCAGCACCCCTCGGACTTTAGGGACCGGGGAGCTGTTTTTT. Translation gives CASTPRTLGTGELFF.

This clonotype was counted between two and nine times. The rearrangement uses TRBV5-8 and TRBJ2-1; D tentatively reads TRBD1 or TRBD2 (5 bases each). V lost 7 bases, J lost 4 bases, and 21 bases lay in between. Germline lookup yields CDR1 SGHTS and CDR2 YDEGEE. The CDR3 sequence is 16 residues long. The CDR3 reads CASYSRGPGWYNEQFF. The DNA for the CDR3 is TGTGCCAGCTATAGCCGGGGACCAGGTTGGTACAATGAGCAGTTCTTC.

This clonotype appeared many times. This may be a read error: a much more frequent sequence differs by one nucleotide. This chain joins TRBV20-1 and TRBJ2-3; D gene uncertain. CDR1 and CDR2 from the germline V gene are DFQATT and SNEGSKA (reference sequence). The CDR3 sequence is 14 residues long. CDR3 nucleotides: TGCAGTGCCCCCCCAGGCCGGAGCACAGCTACGCAGTATTTT. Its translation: CSAPPGRSTATQYF.

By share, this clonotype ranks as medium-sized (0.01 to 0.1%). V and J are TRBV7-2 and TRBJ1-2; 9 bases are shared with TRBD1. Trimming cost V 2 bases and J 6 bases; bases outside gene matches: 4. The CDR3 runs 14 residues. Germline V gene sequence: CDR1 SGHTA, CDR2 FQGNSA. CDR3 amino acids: CASSLNRGRDGYTF. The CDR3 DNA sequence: TGTGCCAGCAGCTTAAACAGGGGGCGCGATGGCTACACCTTC.

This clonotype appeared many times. CDR3 DNA sequence: TGCAGTGCTCACCATCCAGACAAACAGGGATTAAACACTGAAGCTTTCTTT. Translated: CSAHHPDKQGLNTEAFF. V and J are TRBV20-1 and TRBJ1-1, with D possibly matching TRBD1 (6 bases). Germline V gives CDR1 DFQATT, CDR2 SNEGSKA (reference sequence). The length of the CDR3 is 17 residues. Trimming pared 5 bases from V and 2 bases from J, leaving 24 bases between.

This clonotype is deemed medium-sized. CDR3 amino acids: CASRKQGADGYTF. The DNA of the CDR3 is TGTGCCAGCAGAAAACAGGGGGCTGACGGCTACACCTTC. This sequence joins TRBV6-6 and TRBJ1-2; 9 nucleotides match TRBD1. The CDR3 runs 13 residues. V lost 6 bases, J lost 8 bases, and 7 bases stayed unmatched. Germline V gene lookup returns CDR1 MNHNY and CDR2 SVGAGI (reference sequence).

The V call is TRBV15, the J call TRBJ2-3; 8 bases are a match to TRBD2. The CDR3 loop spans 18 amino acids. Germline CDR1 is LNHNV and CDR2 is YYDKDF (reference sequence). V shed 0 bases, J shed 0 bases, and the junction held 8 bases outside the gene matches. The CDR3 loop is CATSRDTLAGSSTDTQYF. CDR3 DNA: TGTGCCACCAGCAGAGATACCCTAGCGGGTTCTAGCACAGATACGCAGTATTTT.

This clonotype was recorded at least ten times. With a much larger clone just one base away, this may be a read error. CDR3 amino acids: CASSRVGAYEQYF. DNA for the CDR3: TGTGCCAGCAGCCGAGTAGGCGCCTACGAGCAGTACTTC. The chain employs TRBV5-8 and TRBJ2-7; D call uncertain. The CDR3 consists of 13 residues. CDR1 is SGHTS and CDR2 is YDEGEE in the germline V gene. The ends were cut back, 4 bases at V and 2 bases at J, with 10 bases in the middle.

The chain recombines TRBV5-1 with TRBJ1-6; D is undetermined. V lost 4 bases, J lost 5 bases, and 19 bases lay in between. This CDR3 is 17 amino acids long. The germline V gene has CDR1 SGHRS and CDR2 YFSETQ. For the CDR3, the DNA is TGCGCCAGCAGCCGGGGAGCAGTGAGTATAAATAATTCACCCCTCCACTTT. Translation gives CASSRGAVSINNSPLHF.

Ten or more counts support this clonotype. The CDR3 DNA sequence: TGTGCCAGCAGTTTAAATATCGTAGACGGGACTAACTCCTACGAGCAGTACTTC. This gives the protein CASSLNIVDGTNSYEQYF. The V and J genes are TRBV28 and TRBJ2-7; TRBD2 aligns across 7 bases. The length of the CDR3 is 18 residues. V gave up 2 bases and J gave up 0 bases; unmatched junction bases: 13. The germline V gene has CDR1 MDHEN and CDR2 SYDVKM.

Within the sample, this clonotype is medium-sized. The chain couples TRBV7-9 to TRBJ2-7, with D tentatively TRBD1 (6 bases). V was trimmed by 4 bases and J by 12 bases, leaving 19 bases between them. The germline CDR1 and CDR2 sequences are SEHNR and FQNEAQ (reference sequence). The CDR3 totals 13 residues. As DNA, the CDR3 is TGTGCCAGCAGCTCGACAGGTCCGAACGAGGGGTACTTC. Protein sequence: CASSSTGPNEGYF.

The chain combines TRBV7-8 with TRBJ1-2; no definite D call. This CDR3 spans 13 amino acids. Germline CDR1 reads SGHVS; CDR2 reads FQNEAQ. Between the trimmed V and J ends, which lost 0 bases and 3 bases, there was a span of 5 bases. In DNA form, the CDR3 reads TGTGCCAGCAGCTTAGCGCGCGACTATGGCTACACCTTC. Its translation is CASSLARDYGYTF.

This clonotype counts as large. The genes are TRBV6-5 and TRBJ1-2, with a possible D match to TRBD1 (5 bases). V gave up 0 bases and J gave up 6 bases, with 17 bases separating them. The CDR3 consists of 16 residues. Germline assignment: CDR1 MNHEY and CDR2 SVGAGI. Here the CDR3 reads CASSYSTDPQWDGYTF. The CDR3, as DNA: TGTGCCAGCAGTTACTCGACAGACCCTCAGTGGGATGGCTACACCTTC.

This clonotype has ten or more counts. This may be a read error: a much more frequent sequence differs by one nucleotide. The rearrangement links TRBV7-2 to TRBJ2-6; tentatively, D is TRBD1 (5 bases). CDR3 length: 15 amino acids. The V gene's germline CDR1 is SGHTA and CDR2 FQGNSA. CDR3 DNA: TGTGCCAGCAGTTCGGTTCCGGCTGGGGCCAACGTCCTGCCTTTC. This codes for CASSSVPAGANVLPF.

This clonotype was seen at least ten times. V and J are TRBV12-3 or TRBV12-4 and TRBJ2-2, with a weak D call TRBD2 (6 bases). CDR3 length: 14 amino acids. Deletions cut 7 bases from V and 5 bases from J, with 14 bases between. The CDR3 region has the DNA TGTGCCAGCATGGACCGGGAGAGTACCGGGGAGCTGTTTTTT. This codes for CASMDRESTGELFF.

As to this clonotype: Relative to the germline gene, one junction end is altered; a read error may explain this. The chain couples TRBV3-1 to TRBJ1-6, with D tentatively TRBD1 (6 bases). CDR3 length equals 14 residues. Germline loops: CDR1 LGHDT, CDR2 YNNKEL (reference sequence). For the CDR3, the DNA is TGTGTCAGCGGCCGGGGGCAGGTGGGGTCACCCCTCCACTTT. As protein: CVSGRGQVGSPLHF.

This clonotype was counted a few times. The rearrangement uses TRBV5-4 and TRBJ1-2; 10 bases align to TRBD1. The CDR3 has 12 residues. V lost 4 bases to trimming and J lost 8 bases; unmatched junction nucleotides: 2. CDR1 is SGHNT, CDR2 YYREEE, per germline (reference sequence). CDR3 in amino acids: CASSRGQGGYTF. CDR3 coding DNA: TGTGCCAGCAGCCGGGGACAGGGGGGCTACACCTTC.

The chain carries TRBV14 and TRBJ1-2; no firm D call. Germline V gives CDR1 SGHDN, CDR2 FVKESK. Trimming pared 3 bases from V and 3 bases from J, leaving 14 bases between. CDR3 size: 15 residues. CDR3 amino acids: CASSHVEQRHYGYTF. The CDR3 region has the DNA TGTGCCAGCAGCCACGTGGAACAGCGCCACTATGGCTACACCTTC.

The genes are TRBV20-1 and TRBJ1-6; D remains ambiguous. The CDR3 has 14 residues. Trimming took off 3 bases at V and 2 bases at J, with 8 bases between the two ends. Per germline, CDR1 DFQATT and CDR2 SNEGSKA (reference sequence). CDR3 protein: CSARAGAYNSPLHF. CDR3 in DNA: TGCAGTGCTAGGGCGGGTGCCTATAATTCACCCCTCCACTTT.

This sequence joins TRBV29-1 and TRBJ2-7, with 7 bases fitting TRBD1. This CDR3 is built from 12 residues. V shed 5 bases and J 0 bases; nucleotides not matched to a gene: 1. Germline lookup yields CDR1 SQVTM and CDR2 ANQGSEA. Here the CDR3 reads CSVRDSSYEQYF. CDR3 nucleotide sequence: TGCAGCGTTCGGGACAGCTCCTACGAGCAGTACTTC.

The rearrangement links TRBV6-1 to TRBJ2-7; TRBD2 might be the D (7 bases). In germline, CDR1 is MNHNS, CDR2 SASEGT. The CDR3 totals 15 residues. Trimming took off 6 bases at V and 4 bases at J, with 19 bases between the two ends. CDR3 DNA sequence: TGTGCCAGCAGCCTATGGGGGGGGGCCGGTTACGAGCAGTACTTC. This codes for CASSLWGGAGYEQYF.

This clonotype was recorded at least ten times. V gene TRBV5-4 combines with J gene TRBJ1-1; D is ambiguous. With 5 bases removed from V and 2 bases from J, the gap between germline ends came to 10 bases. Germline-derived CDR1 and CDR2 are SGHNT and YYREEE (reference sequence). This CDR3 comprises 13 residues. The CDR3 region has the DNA TGTGCCAGCAGAGATCAGGTAAACACTGAAGCTTTCTTT. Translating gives CASRDQVNTEAFF.

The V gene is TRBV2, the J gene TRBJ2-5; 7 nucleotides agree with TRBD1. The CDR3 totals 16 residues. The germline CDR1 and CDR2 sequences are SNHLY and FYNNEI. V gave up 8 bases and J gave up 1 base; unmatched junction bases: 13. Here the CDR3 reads CASEARPGQAQETQYF. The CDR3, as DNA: TGTGCCAGCGAGGCGCGGCCCGGACAGGCCCAAGAGACCCAGTACTTC.

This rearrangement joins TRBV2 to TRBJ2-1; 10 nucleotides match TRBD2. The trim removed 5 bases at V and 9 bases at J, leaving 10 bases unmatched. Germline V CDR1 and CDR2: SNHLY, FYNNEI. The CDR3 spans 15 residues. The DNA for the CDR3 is TGTGCCAGCAGTACCCTAAGCGGGGGGGCGAGTGAGCAGTTCTTC. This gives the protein CASSTLSGGASEQFF. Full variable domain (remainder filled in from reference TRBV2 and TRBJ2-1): EPEVTQTPSHQVTQMGQEVILRCVPISNHLYFYWYRQILGQKVEFLVSFYNNEISEKSEIFDDQFSVERPDGSNFTLKIRSTKLEDSAMYFCASSTLSGGASEQFFGPGTRLTVL.

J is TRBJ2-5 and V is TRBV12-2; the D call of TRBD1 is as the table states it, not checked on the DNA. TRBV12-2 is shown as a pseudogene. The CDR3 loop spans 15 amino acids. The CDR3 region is CASRSRQGAWETQYF. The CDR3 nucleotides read TGTGCAAGTCGCTCTCGACAGGGGGCTTGGGAGACCCAGTACTTC.

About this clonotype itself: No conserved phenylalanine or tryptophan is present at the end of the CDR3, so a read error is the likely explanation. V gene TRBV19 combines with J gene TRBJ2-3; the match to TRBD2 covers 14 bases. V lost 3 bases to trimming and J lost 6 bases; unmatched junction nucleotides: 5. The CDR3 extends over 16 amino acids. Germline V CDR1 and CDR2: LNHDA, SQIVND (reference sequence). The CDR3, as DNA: TGTGCCAGTAGTATCAGACTAGCGGGAGGGCCGGATACGCAGTATTCC. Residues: CASSIRLAGGPDTQYS.

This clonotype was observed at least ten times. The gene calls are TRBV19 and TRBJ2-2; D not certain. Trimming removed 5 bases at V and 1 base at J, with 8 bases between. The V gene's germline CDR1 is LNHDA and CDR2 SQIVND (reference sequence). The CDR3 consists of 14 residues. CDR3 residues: CASSLRRNTGELFF. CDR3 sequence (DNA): TGTGCCAGTAGTCTGAGGCGGAACACCGGGGAGCTGTTTTTT. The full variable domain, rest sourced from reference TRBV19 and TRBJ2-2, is DGGITQSPKYLFRKEGQNVTLSCEQNLNHDAMYWYRQDPGQGLRLIYYSQIVNDFQKGDIAEGYSVSREKKESFPLTVTSAQKNPTAFYLCASSLRRNTGELFFGEGSRLTVL.

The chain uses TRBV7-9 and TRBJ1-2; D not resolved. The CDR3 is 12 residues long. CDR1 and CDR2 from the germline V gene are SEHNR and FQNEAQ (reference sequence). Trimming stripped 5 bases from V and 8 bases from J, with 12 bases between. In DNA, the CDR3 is TGTGCCAGCAGCGAAGGACTAGCGGGCTACACCTTC. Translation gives CASSEGLAGYTF.